Listed below are T cell receptor beta chains from one sample, sequenced in a study of OX40 agonist ivuxolimab in advanced cancers. TCRdb's copy holds only in-frame clones and misses some; the assay was immunoSEQ multiplex PCR. The table lists around 68,000 clones, about 89% of them singletons. Sequenced material: CD4+ or CD8+ T cells sorted from blood, taken in a trial of the OX40 agonist ivuxolimab. All receptors derive from an adult with an advanced solid tumor such as melanoma, head and neck, liver or kidney cancer. Each CDR3 is given without its conserved first and last residue. The order of the fields is CDR3 length, J gene, V gene, D gene, CDR3 protein. D genes are given only for firm matches.

13,TRBJ2-5,TRBV9,TRBD2,ASSPTGGRGETQY
16,TRBJ1-2,TRBV4-1,TRBD1,ASSQDQDRARYNYGYT
11,TRBJ1-2,TRBV27,TRBD1,ASSFRGVGGYT
13,TRBJ2-2,TRBV23-1,.,ASSHHGMNTGELF
11,TRBJ1-5,TRBV6-5,.,ASSDRVSNTQH
14,TRBJ1-5,TRBV6-6,.,ASSFRRAGSNQPQH
13,TRBJ2-2,TRBV15,.,ATSRVLAGTGELF
14,TRBJ2-2,TRBV5-1,TRBD1,ASSRTGGAGTGELF
12,TRBJ2-2,TRBV28,.,ASETTEGPGELF
14,TRBJ2-7,TRBV5-1,TRBD1,ASSLTPGTGVSEQY
13,TRBJ1-2,TRBV11-2,.,ASSFRSFSNYGYT
10,TRBJ2-7,TRBV10-3,.,AIRASGGRQY
14,TRBJ2-2,TRBV5-4,TRBD2,ASSSKSGEASGELF
10,TRBJ1-3,TRBV5-1,.,ASRGSGNTIY
10,TRBJ2-5,TRBV15,.,ATSSGGETQY
10,TRBJ2-7,TRBV28,.,ASRVGSYEQY
12,TRBJ2-7,TRBV7-9,.,ASSFSLRGYEQY
12,TRBJ2-1,TRBV6-1,TRBD1,ASSEPGQPFGQF
13,TRBJ2-7,TRBV10-3,.,AISESGTSPLEQY
13,TRBJ2-1,TRBV5-1,TRBD2,ASSSSGGTYNEQF
12,TRBJ1-5,TRBV7-9,.,ASSLDLYNQPQH
13,TRBJ1-5,TRBV6-6,.,ASRKGGQPVSAQH
12,TRBJ1-1,TRBV6-1,.,ASSESLGVPEAF
12,TRBJ2-7,TRBV28,.,ASTADSPPYEQY
12,TRBJ1-5,TRBV18,.,ASSPPGDQQPQH
13,TRBJ2-7,TRBV10-1,TRBD2,ACPARLAGDYEQY
12,TRBJ1-5,TRBV6-1,.,ASSGGAWNQPQH
13,TRBJ2-1,TRBV28,TRBD2,ASSLRTGGLEEQF
10,TRBJ1-1,TRBV6-6,.,ASSYGSTEAF
13,TRBJ2-6,TRBV7-2,.,ASRKGGERGNVLT
13,TRBJ2-7,TRBV4-2,.,ASSPPERDLYEQY
13,TRBJ2-7,TRBV10-3,.,AISESMLGTHEQY
10,TRBJ2-7,TRBV18,.,ASSPDTYEQY
15,TRBJ1-6,TRBV4-2,TRBD1,ASSWRGGQQYNSPLH
11,TRBJ1-1,TRBV6-1,.,ASSLDINTEAF
11,TRBJ1-1,TRBV5-1,.,ASSPEANIEAF
11,TRBJ1-6,TRBV5-4,.,ATKQSPNSPLH
15,TRBJ1-2,TRBV4-2,.,ASSQNGLGGPPSSYT
15,TRBJ1-4,TRBV7-2,TRBD1,ASSLGTGGAGWEKLF
13,TRBJ2-3,TRBV2,.,ASSDESFSTDTQY
12,TRBJ2-1,TRBV7-2,.,ASSLDGGLNEQF
12,TRBJ1-2,TRBV5-1,TRBD1,ASGRQGTSEGYT
13,TRBJ2-2,TRBV9,.,ASSVVGVGTGELF
9,TRBJ2-1,TRBV28,.,ASSSYNEQF
13,TRBJ1-5,TRBV4-2,.,ASSQDRESNQPQH
11,TRBJ2-1,TRBV19,.,ASQGVWYNEQF
11,TRBJ1-1,TRBV6-1,TRBD1,ASTYTGQDEAF
12,TRBJ2-7,TRBV18,.,ASSPSRSSYEQY
15,TRBJ1-3,TRBV4-2,.,ASSQEMVPDSGNTIY
13,TRBJ1-2,TRBV9,TRBD1,ASNSGTGGSHGYT